This T cell receptor beta chain is from a study of beta chain features in type 1 diabetes. Broader study findings: Relative to healthy donors, patients appeared to have naive, central memory and Treg TCRB repertoires that were more similar.

cDNA synthesis used the whole RNA isolate, giving expressed TCRB sequences. TCRdb keeps only in-frame clones here, not all; method: immunoSEQ multiplex PCR. The repertoire has roughly 150,000 clones, over 7.5% of them found once; the top ten carry 0.65%. Purity (above 95%) was reached by all sorted populations. Turning to this clone: Its antigen is unidentified.

The CDR3 spans 14 residues. V gave up 4 bases and J gave up 4 bases; unmatched junction bases: 2. Looked up from germline, CDR1 is SGHTA and CDR2 is FQGNSA. This receptor was taken from a man between 18 and 29 years old in good health. The chain joins TRBV7-2 to TRBJ2-1, with TRBD2 matching over 9 bases. The specimen sequenced was central memory CD4+ T cells from blood. CDR3 nucleotide sequence: TGTGCCAGCAGCTCTAGCGGGGATTACAATGAGCAGTTCTTC. Protein product: CASSSSGDYNEQFF. Supplemented by reference TRBV7-2 and TRBJ2-1, the full variable domain reads GAGVSQSPSNKVTEKGKDVELRCDPISGHTALYWYRQSLGQGLEFLIYFQGNSAPDKSGLPSDRFSAERTGGSVSTLTIQRTQQEDSAVYLCASSSSGDYNEQFFGPGTRLTVL.